This T cell receptor beta chain stems from a study of blood T cell repertoires in COVID-19. On the study more broadly: Italy, Spain and the United States were the sources of the convalescent and acute COVID-19 samples. From T cells, B-cell-depleted T cells, or PBMCs came the material, which was cDNA or gDNA.

Authors' analysis steps: Reference gene primers were amplified, and this amplification served to estimate nucleated cell counts. Clones were read by immunoSEQ multiplex PCR, and TCRdb kept only the in-frame ones, dropping some. V and J calls and clone size are as listed in that table; D and trimming were resolved from the DNA. Among roughly 150,000 clones, about 83% were seen once, and the ten largest hold approximately 18%. Germline-derived CDR1 and CDR2 are SGHTA and FQGNSA. The J segment lost 2 bases and the V segment lost 5 bases, leaving 4 bases of the junction unmatched. This CDR3 has 16 residues.

The gene calls are TRBV7-2 and TRBJ2-7, with 15 positions matching TRBD2. This clonotype originated in a woman between 70 and 85 years old who had recovered from COVID-19. Sequenced input: peripheral blood. CDR3 amino acids: CASSGGLAGGPYEQYF. The CDR3 DNA reads TGTGCCAGCAGCGGGGGACTAGCGGGGGGCCCCTACGAGCAGTACTTC.